These 29 T cell receptor beta chains were sequenced from one sample in a study of neoadjuvant nivolumab and ipilimumab in lung cancer. This table comes from immunoSEQ multiplex PCR, and its TCRdb copy is limited to in-frame clones, with some not included. Altogether around 30,000 clones are present, 83% being singletons, with the ten largest covering 5% to 5.5%. The sequencing used tumor tissue, collected after neoadjuvant nivolumab, alone or with ipilimumab, at or shortly before surgery. Receptors were obtained from an adult with non-small cell lung cancer.

The rearrangement links TRBV2 to TRBJ2-7; D is undetermined. Trimming shortened V by 2 bases and J by 0 bases, and 11 bases separated the two germline ends. Germline CDR1 reads SNHLY; CDR2 reads FYNNEI. This CDR3 is built from 15 residues. The CDR3 DNA follows: TGTGCCAGCAGTGAAATGATTAGCAACTCCTACGAGCAGTACTTC. Translated, it gives CASSEMISNSYEQYF.

The chain employs TRBV6-5 and TRBJ2-1; D is possibly TRBD2 (6 bases). Germline loops: CDR1 MNHEY, CDR2 SVGAGI. The CDR3 is 15 amino acids. With 4 bases removed from V and 6 bases from J, the gap between germline ends came to 16 bases. CDR3 nucleotides: TGTGCCAGCAGTTGGGGGATCGGCGGGGTCAATGAGCAGTTCTTC. Its protein is CASSWGIGGVNEQFF.

As to this clone: One junction end does not reproduce the germline sequence, and a read error may be involved. The J gene is TRBJ2-7, the V gene TRBV7-7; 10 nucleotides align to TRBD1. The CDR3 is 14 amino acids. The germline gives CDR1 SSHAT, CDR2 FNYEAQ (reference sequence). The CDR3 region is CASSPGQGAYEQYF. CDR3 bases: TGTGCTAGCAGCCCCGGACAGGGGGCCTACGAGCAGTACTTC.

The rearrangement joins TRBV7-9 to TRBJ2-2, with D possibly being TRBD1 (5 bases). From germline, CDR1 is SEHNR and CDR2 FQNEAQ (reference sequence). V gave up 5 bases and J gave up 4 bases, with 14 bases separating them. This CDR3 comprises 15 residues. CDR3 DNA sequence: TGTGCCAGCAGCAGGATAGGGGCGGTCACCGGGGAGCTGTTTTTT. Amino acid sequence: CASSRIGAVTGELFF.

This clone was seen a single time. The V gene is TRBV2, the J gene TRBJ2-3; 9 nucleotides line up with TRBD2. This CDR3 has 15 residues. Germline V gene lookup returns CDR1 SNHLY and CDR2 FYNNEI. J was trimmed by 3 bases and V by 8 bases; bases with no gene match: 9. This CDR3 is CASGVVLAGTDTQYF. The DNA of the CDR3 is TGTGCCAGCGGAGTGGTTCTAGCGGGGACAGATACGCAGTATTTT. The complete variable domain, with remaining parts taken from reference TRBV2 and TRBJ2-3, reads EPEVTQTPSHQVTQMGQEVILRCVPISNHLYFYWYRQILGQKVEFLVSFYNNEISEKSEIFDDQFSVERPDGSNFTLKIRSTKLEDSAMYFCASGVVLAGTDTQYFGPGTRLTVL.

A single count supports this clone. V and J are TRBV9 and TRBJ2-2; D perhaps matches TRBD2 (5 bases). CDR3 length: 14 amino acids. CDR1 and CDR2 (germline): SGDLS, YYNGEE. Trimming left V 6 bases short and J 7 bases short, with 16 bases between. CDR3 DNA: TGTGCCAGCACCTGGAGGCAGATGAACGGGGAGCTGTTTTTT. It is translated as CASTWRQMNGELFF.

The rearrangement uses TRBV7-9 and TRBJ1-4; TRBD1 agrees at 8 bases. The CDR3 contains 14 residues. Germline lookup yields CDR1 SEHNR and CDR2 FQNEAQ (reference sequence). Trimming took 5 bases from V and 6 from J; bases not matched to a gene: 5. In DNA form, the CDR3 reads TGTGCCAGCAGCGTGACAGGGGAGGATGAAAAACTGTTTTTT. Protein: CASSVTGEDEKLFF.

The chain links TRBV13 to TRBJ2-1, with 7 bases that match TRBD1. Germline-derived CDR1 and CDR2 are PRHDT and FYEKMQ (reference sequence). The CDR3 has 14 residues. Trimming took 4 bases from V and 8 from J; bases not matched to a gene: 8. The CDR3 here is CASSSSKQGDEQFF. CDR3 nucleotide sequence: TGTGCCAGCAGCTCCTCTAAGCAGGGGGATGAGCAGTTCTTC.

Of note for this clone: The same CDR3 arises from other DNA sequences in this sample as well. V gene TRBV18 combines with J gene TRBJ2-5; D not resolved. The CDR3 is made up of 11 amino acids. V shed 3 bases and J shed 5 bases, with 4 bases lying between them. The germline V gene has CDR1 KGHSH and CDR2 LQKENI. The DNA for the CDR3 is TGTGCCAGCTCACCCGAGGAGACCCAGTACTTC. Encoded protein: CASSPEETQYF. The entire variable domain, with the rest obtained from reference TRBV18 and TRBJ2-5, is as follows: NAGVMQNPRHLVRRRGQEARLRCSPMKGHSHVYWYRQLPEEGLKFMVYLQKENIIDESGMPKERFSAEFPKEGPSILRIQQVVRGDSAAYFCASSPEETQYFGPGTRLLVL.

This chain links TRBV5-4 with TRBJ1-2; the D is unclear. Looked up from germline, CDR1 is SGHNT and CDR2 is YYREEE (reference sequence). Trimming shortened V by 4 bases and J by 6 bases, and 13 bases separated the two germline ends. This CDR3 is 13 amino acids long. Here the CDR3 DNA reads TGTGCCAGCAGCCCGGGGTGGGAGAATGGCTACACCTTC. Protein: CASSPGWENGYTF. Combining the CDR3 with reference TRBV5-4 and TRBJ1-2 gives the whole variable domain ETGVTQSPTHLIKTRGQQVTLRCSSQSGHNTVSWYQQALGQGPQFIFQYYREEENGRGNFPPRFSGLQFPNYSSELNVNALELDDSALYLCASSPGWENGYTFGSGTRLTVV.

The chain joins TRBV5-5 to TRBJ2-2; D gene unclear. V was trimmed by 4 bases and J by 0 bases, leaving 7 bases between them. CDR3 length equals 14 residues. Germline V lookup: CDR1 SGHKS, CDR2 YYEKEE (reference sequence). In DNA, the CDR3 is TGTGCCAGCAGCCTTGGCCCGAACACCGGGGAGCTGTTTTTT. It translates to CASSLGPNTGELFF.

The chain couples TRBV12-5 to TRBJ2-1; TRBD1 aligns across 7 bases. V gave up 4 bases and J gave up 4 bases; unmatched junction bases: 1. Germline CDR1 is LGHNT and CDR2 is FRNRAP. The CDR3 runs to 13 residues. DNA of the CDR3: TGTGCTAGTGGTTGGGGACAGTACAATGAGCAGTTCTTC. Its protein product is CASGWGQYNEQFF.

The chain employs TRBV5-6 and TRBJ1-2, with TRBD1 identical over 7 bases. CDR1 SGHDT and CDR2 YYEEEE come from the germline V gene. J was trimmed by 4 bases and V by 4 bases; bases with no gene match: 4. CDR3 length equals 13 residues. The CDR3 spells CASSQGQVYGYTF. CDR3 DNA sequence: TGTGCCAGCAGCCAAGGACAGGTCTATGGCTACACCTTC.

The chain recombines TRBV5-4 with TRBJ2-1; 7 bases are shared with TRBD1. This CDR3 has 13 residues. The trim removed 4 bases at V and 13 bases at J, leaving 11 bases unmatched. Germline CDR1 SGHNT, CDR2 YYREEE (reference sequence). In DNA, the CDR3 is TGTGCCAGCAGCCCGACAGGGCTGTCTACACAGTTCTTC. Translating gives CASSPTGLSTQFF.

This rearrangement joins TRBV5-4 to TRBJ1-3, with D possibly being TRBD1 (6 bases). Trimming left V 0 bases short and J 0 bases short, with 10 bases between. CDR3 length: 16 residues. Germline CDR1 and CDR2: SGHNT and YYREEE (reference sequence). CDR3 coding DNA: TGTGCCAGCAGCTTGGGGGGACACAACTCTGGAAACACCATATATTTT. Protein: CASSLGGHNSGNTIYF.

This chain connects TRBV7-2 to TRBJ1-1; no clear D gene. The CDR3 spans 14 residues. CDR1 and CDR2 (germline): SGHTA, FQGNSA. V was trimmed by 5 bases and J by 1 base, leaving 11 bases between them. This chain's CDR3 is CASSRTGTNTEAFF. CDR3 nucleotides: TGTGCCAGCAGCCGGACGGGCACGAACACTGAAGCTTTCTTT.

This clone has only one observation. The chain joins TRBV11-2 to TRBJ1-3; D gene uncertain. The CDR3 runs to 13 residues. The V gene's germline CDR1 is SGHAT and CDR2 FQNNGV. V dropped 3 bases and J dropped 4 bases, with 7 bases sitting between them. The CDR3 region has the DNA TGTGCCAGCAGCTTCAACGTCGGAAACACCATATATTTT. Protein product: CASSFNVGNTIYF.

The chain uses TRBV1 and TRBJ2-5; the table assigns TRBD2, which was not confirmed against the DNA. TRBV1 is a pseudogene segment. The CDR3 spans 11 residues. This CDR3 is CTSSHLLSQYF. As DNA, the CDR3 is TGCACCAGCAGCCACCTCCTTTCCCAGTACTTC.

By sample fraction, this clone is large. The J gene is TRBJ2-1, the V gene TRBV11-3; 16 bases fit TRBD2. Germline CDR1 reads SGHNT; CDR2 reads YENEEA. The J segment lost 4 bases and the V segment lost 0 bases, leaving 3 bases of the junction unmatched. The CDR3 length is 18 residues. The CDR3, as DNA: TGTGCCAGCAGCTTAGATGGGGGACTAGCGGGAGGGTACAATGAGCAGTTCTTC. Translating gives CASSLDGGLAGGYNEQFF.

V gene TRBV11-1 combines with J gene TRBJ1-4; a possible D gene is TRBD1 (6 bases). This CDR3 comprises 14 residues. Germline CDR1 SGHAT, CDR2 FQDESV (reference sequence). V gave up 6 bases and J gave up 6 bases, with 14 bases separating them. CDR3 nucleotides: TGTGCCAGCAGTCCCGGGACACCCGATGAAAAACTGTTTTTT. It translates to CASSPGTPDEKLFF.

The chain uses TRBV30 and TRBJ2-7; 8 bases are shared with TRBD2. Germline CDR1 reads GTSNPN; CDR2 reads SVGIG (reference sequence). The CDR3 sequence is 15 residues long. J lost 3 bases, V lost 3 bases, and 10 bases had no gene match. The CDR3 loop is CAWRVGSGKVYEQYF. DNA of the CDR3: TGTGCCTGGAGAGTTGGTAGCGGGAAGGTCTACGAGCAGTACTTC.

This clone came up a few times. This chain uses TRBV4-3 with TRBJ2-7, with 11 positions matching TRBD1. The germline V gene has CDR1 LGHNA and CDR2 YSLEER. Trimming cost V 0 bases and J 2 bases; bases outside gene matches: 9. CDR3 length: 18 amino acids. The CDR3 loop is CASSQEEGQGVPPYEQYF. CDR3 DNA: TGCGCCAGCAGCCAAGAAGAGGGACAGGGGGTGCCACCCTACGAGCAGTACTTC.

This chain uses TRBV28 with TRBJ1-4; tentative D call: TRBD1 (5 bases). Per the germline V gene, CDR1 is MDHEN and CDR2 is SYDVKM. The CDR3 totals 12 residues. Trimming cost V 8 bases and J 7 bases, with 11 bases left between them. The chain's CDR3 is CASGALAEKLFF. As DNA, the CDR3 is TGTGCCAGCGGGGCCTTAGCTGAAAAACTGTTTTTT.

The chain employs TRBV9 and TRBJ1-3; tentative D call: TRBD1 (6 bases). The CDR3 has 17 residues. Germline CDR1 reads SGDLS; CDR2 reads YYNGEE. V lost 0 bases to trimming and J lost 4 bases, with 17 bases between them. The chain's CDR3 is CASSVEAAGTKGNTIYF. CDR3 sequence (DNA): TGTGCCAGCAGCGTAGAGGCAGCCGGGACAAAGGGAAACACCATATATTTT.

The CDR3 sequence is CSVERATGGNEQYF. The CDR3 bases are TGCAGCGTTGAAAGGGCGACAGGGGGAAACGAGCAGTACTTC. The chain combines TRBV29-1 with TRBJ2-7; TRBD1 matches 9 bases. The germline CDR1 and CDR2 sequences are SQVTM and ANQGSEA. V trimming: 2 bases; J trimming: 5 bases; junction bases outside the gene matches: 7. The CDR3 spans 14 residues.

This clone came up a few times. The CDR3 loop reads CASSLVGSLISGEQYF. The CDR3 nucleotides are TGTGCCAGCAGCTTAGTCGGCAGCCTGATCTCGGGCGAGCAGTACTTC. The gene calls are TRBV7-8 and TRBJ2-7; D is uncertain. The CDR3 has 16 residues. Looked up from germline, CDR1 is SGHVS and CDR2 is FQNEAQ. Trimming cost V 1 base and J 6 bases, with 19 bases left between them. Drawing the rest from reference TRBV7-8 and TRBJ2-7, the complete variable domain is GAGVSQSPRYKVAKRGQDVALRCDPISGHVSLFWYQQALGQGPEFLTYFQNEAQLDKSGLPSDRFFAERPEGSVSTLKIQRTQQEDSAVYLCASSLVGSLISGEQYFGPGTRLTVT.

This clone was observed a single time. This chain uses TRBV7-2 with TRBJ1-5; 10 nucleotides agree with TRBD1. The germline V gene encodes CDR1 SGHTA and CDR2 FQGNSA. The CDR3 runs to 15 residues. After removal of 5 bases from V and 6 bases from J, the junction contained 7 bases not matched to a gene. Written as DNA, the CDR3 is TGTGCCAGCAGCCCGACGGGACAGGGGAGTCAGCCCCAGCATTTT. Protein: CASSPTGQGSQPQHF.

The V call is TRBV5-1, the J call TRBJ2-7; D is uncertain. The germline gives CDR1 SGHRS, CDR2 YFSETQ. The CDR3 is made up of 12 amino acids. V was clipped by 1 base and J by 2 bases, with 4 bases between them. The CDR3 coding sequence is TGCGCCAGCAGCTTGACGACCTACGAGCAGTACTTC. Translated, it gives CASSLTTYEQYF.

The J gene is TRBJ1-5, the V gene TRBV28; D is ambiguous. Per germline, CDR1 MDHEN and CDR2 SYDVKM. The CDR3 is made up of 13 amino acids. The V end lost 6 bases, the J end lost 3 bases, and 9 bases lay between the germline ends. The CDR3 reads CASRISINQPQHF. The CDR3 DNA is TGTGCCAGCAGGATTTCAATCAATCAGCCCCAGCATTTT.